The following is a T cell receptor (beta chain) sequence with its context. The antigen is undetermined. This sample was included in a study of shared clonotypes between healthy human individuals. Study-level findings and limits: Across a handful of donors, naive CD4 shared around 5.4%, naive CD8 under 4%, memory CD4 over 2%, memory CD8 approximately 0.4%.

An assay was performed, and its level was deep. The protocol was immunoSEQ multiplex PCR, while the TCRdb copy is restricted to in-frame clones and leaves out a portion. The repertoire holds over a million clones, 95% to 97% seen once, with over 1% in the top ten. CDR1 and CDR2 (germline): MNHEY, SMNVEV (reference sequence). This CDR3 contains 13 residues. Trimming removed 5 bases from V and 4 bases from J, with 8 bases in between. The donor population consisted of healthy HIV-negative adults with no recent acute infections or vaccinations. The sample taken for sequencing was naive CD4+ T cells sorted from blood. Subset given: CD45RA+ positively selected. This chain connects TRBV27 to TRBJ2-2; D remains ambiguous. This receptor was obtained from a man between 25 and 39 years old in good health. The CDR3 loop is CASSSRPTGELFF. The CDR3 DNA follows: TGTGCCAGCAGTAGCAGGCCCACCGGGGAGCTGTTTTTT.